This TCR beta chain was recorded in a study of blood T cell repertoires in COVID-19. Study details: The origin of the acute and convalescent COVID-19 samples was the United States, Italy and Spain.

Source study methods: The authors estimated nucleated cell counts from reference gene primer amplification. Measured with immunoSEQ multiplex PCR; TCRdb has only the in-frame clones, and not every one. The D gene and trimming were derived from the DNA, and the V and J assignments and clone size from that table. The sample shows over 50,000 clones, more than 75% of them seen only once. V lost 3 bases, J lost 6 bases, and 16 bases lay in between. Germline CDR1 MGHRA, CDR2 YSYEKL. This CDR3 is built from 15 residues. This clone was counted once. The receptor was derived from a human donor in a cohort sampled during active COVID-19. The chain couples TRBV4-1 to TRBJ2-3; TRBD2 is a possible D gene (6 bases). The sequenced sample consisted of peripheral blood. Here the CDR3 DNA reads TGCGCCAGCAGCCAGGGGTGGGGCGGGAAGGATACGCAGTATTTT. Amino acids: CASSQGWGGKDTQYF.